The next 22 T cell receptor beta chains were all read from a single sample in a study of cytomegalovirus exposure and HLA in healthy donors. PCR primers comprised 60 Vbeta and 13 Jbeta primers. Measured with immunoSEQ multiplex PCR; TCRdb has only the in-frame clones, and not every one. This sample has around 150,000 clones; 70% to 80% occur once, and the top ten carry roughly 3.6%. Source material: PBMCs. The origin of the receptors is a human donor in good health.

The rearrangement uses TRBV5-1 and TRBJ1-2, with TRBD1 matching 7 bases. CDR3 length equals 14 residues. J was trimmed by 1 base and V by 3 bases; bases with no gene match: 3. Germline values: CDR1 SGHRS, CDR2 YFSETQ. The CDR3 reads CASSWGDSNYGYTF. The CDR3 DNA reads as TGCGCCAGCAGCTGGGGGGACAGTAACTATGGCTACACCTTC. Complete variable domain (other parts from reference TRBV5-1 and TRBJ1-2): KAGVTQTPRYLIKTRGQQVTLSCSPISGHRSVSWYQQTPGQGLQFLFEYFSETQRNKGNFPGRFSGRQFSNSRSEMNVSTLELGDSALYLCASSWGDSNYGYTFGSGTRLTVV.

About this clone: At one of its ends the junction is not consistent with the germline gene, which may arise from a read error. The chain joins TRBV29-1 to TRBJ2-7; 7 bases fit TRBD2. This CDR3 has 14 residues. The germline V gene encodes CDR1 SQVTM and CDR2 ANQGSEA. In DNA form, the CDR3 reads TGCGGCGTTGATAAGAGCGGGGCCCTGGACGAGCAGTACTTC. It encodes CGVDKSGALDEQYF.

The V gene is TRBV21-1, the J gene TRBJ2-5; the D call TRBD1 from the table was never checked on the DNA. TRBV21-1 counts as a pseudogene. The CDR3 is made up of 14 amino acids. For the CDR3, the DNA is TGTGCGAGCCTAGGGGGACAGGAGGAAGAGACCCAGTACTTC. Its protein product is CASLGGQEEETQYF.

V usage is TRBV28 and J usage is TRBJ2-7; 13 nucleotides line up with TRBD2. The CDR3 is 19 residues long. With V trimmed by 6 bases and J by 2 bases, 16 bases remained unmatched. Germline values: CDR1 MDHEN, CDR2 SYDVKM. The chain's CDR3 is CASSHDGLAGAFSPYEQYF. The CDR3 DNA is TGTGCCAGCAGCCACGACGGACTAGCGGGAGCCTTCAGTCCCTACGAGCAGTACTTC.

This clone was observed once. The chain has TRBV23-1 and TRBJ1-4; 10 bases align to TRBD1. TRBV23-1 is known as an ORF, though its function is uncertain. With V trimmed by 5 bases and J by 8 bases, 5 bases remained unmatched. This CDR3 has 14 amino acids. The CDR3 loop reads CASSWRDRGEKLFF. CDR3 sequence (DNA): TGCGCCAGCAGTTGGCGGGACAGGGGAGAAAAACTGTTTTTT.

This sequence joins TRBV19 and TRBJ2-1, with no clear D. The V gene lost 0 bases and the J gene lost 7 bases, with 16 bases spanning the gap. The germline V gene has CDR1 LNHDA and CDR2 SQIVND (reference sequence). The CDR3 extends over 16 amino acids. The CDR3, as DNA: TGTGCCAGTAGTATAGAGTTGGCAGATTGGCGGAATGAGCAGTTCTTC. It is translated as CASSIELADWRNEQFF.

The V gene is TRBV4-1, the J gene TRBJ2-2; TRBD2 might be the D (6 bases). CDR1 MGHRA and CDR2 YSYEKL come from the germline V gene. V dropped 6 bases and J dropped 4 bases, with 15 bases sitting between them. The CDR3 is 15 residues long. CDR3 DNA sequence: TGCGCCAGCAGTCGGACGGGACTCCGCACCGGGGAGCTGTTTTTT. Translated: CASSRTGLRTGELFF.

The chain recombines TRBV29-1 with TRBJ2-3, with 10 bases fitting TRBD1. Germline-derived CDR1 and CDR2 are SQVTM and ANQGSEA. V lost 4 bases, J lost 6 bases, and 7 bases stayed unmatched. CDR3 length equals 14 residues. The CDR3 protein is CSVAGGTGEDTQYF. The CDR3 nucleotides are TGCAGCGTTGCAGGTGGGACAGGGGAGGATACGCAGTATTTT.

The chain couples TRBV5-6 to TRBJ1-2; 7 positions agree with TRBD1. V was pared by 3 bases and J by 5 bases, with 7 bases of the junction left unmatched. Germline assignment: CDR1 SGHDT and CDR2 YYEEEE. The CDR3 is 14 amino acids. The chain's CDR3 is CASSSQGGGYGYTF. CDR3 sequence (DNA): TGTGCCAGCAGCTCGCAGGGGGGTGGTTATGGCTACACCTTC.

The chain joins TRBV5-6 to TRBJ2-1, with 9 positions matching TRBD2. The J segment lost 8 bases and the V segment lost 0 bases, leaving 6 bases of the junction unmatched. Germline V lookup: CDR1 SGHDT, CDR2 YYEEEE. The CDR3 length is 15 residues. CDR3 in amino acids: CASSLALAGIDEQFF. The CDR3 DNA follows: TGTGCCAGCAGCTTGGCACTAGCGGGTATCGATGAGCAGTTCTTC.

The chain is built from TRBV19 and TRBJ2-1, with 10 bases lining up with TRBD2. This CDR3 is built from 16 residues. Germline loops: CDR1 LNHDA, CDR2 SQIVND (reference sequence). V shed 5 bases and J 3 bases; nucleotides not matched to a gene: 7. As DNA, the CDR3 is TGTGCCAGTAGTCTGACTAGCGGGCATGTCTACAATGAGCAGTTCTTC. Amino acids: CASSLTSGHVYNEQFF.

The chain employs TRBV2 and TRBJ2-7; the D is unclear. Trimming took 6 bases from V and 5 from J, leaving 14 bases between them. Germline V gives CDR1 SNHLY, CDR2 FYNNEI. The CDR3 spans 13 residues. DNA for the CDR3: TGTGCCAGCAGATCGTACCCTCCGGACGAGCAGTACTTC. Translating gives CASRSYPPDEQYF. The whole variable domain, filled in from reference TRBV2 and TRBJ2-7, reads EPEVTQTPSHQVTQMGQEVILRCVPISNHLYFYWYRQILGQKVEFLVSFYNNEISEKSEIFDDQFSVERPDGSNFTLKIRSTKLEDSAMYFCASRSYPPDEQYFGPGTRLTVT.

In this sample, this clone turned up a few times. V and J are TRBV2 and TRBJ1-5; no definite D call. Trimming removed 5 bases from V and 7 bases from J, with 15 bases in between. CDR1 is SNHLY and CDR2 is FYNNEI in the germline V gene. This CDR3 spans 14 amino acids. CDR3 in DNA: TGTGCCAGCAGTTACGGCTTCGGGGAGCAGCCCCAGCATTTT. It yields the protein CASSYGFGEQPQHF.

This clone was observed a few times. The CDR3 nucleotides read TGTGCCAGCAGTCCGGGGTCGAGGGGGAGCAATGAGCAGTTCTTC. Protein product: CASSPGSRGSNEQFF. This sequence joins TRBV6-4 and TRBJ2-1; D possibly corresponds to TRBD1 (6 bases). This CDR3 is built from 15 residues. Germline CDR1 reads MRHNA; CDR2 reads SNTAGT. V lost 5 bases to trimming and J lost 6 bases, with 17 bases between them.

J is TRBJ1-4 and V is TRBV7-2, with TRBD1 identical over 7 bases. This CDR3 contains 14 residues. Germline V gene data show CDR1 as SGHTA and CDR2 as FQGNSA. V trimming: 5 bases; J trimming: 6 bases; junction bases outside the gene matches: 6. The DNA for the CDR3 is TGTGCCAGCAGCAGAGACAGGGTGGATGAAAAACTGTTTTTT. Its translation: CASSRDRVDEKLFF.

This clone was detected once. This sequence joins TRBV28 and TRBJ2-7; D perhaps matches TRBD2 (6 bases). Germline values: CDR1 MDHEN, CDR2 SYDVKM. The CDR3 is 17 amino acids. V was cut by 4 bases and J by 0 bases, with 19 bases left in between. CDR3 bases: TGTGCCAGCAGTTCGCCGGACTACCCGGGGCCCTCCTACGAGCAGTACTTC. This translates into CASSSPDYPGPSYEQYF. The whole variable domain, filled in from reference TRBV28 and TRBJ2-7, reads DVKVTQSSRYLVKRTGEKVFLECVQDMDHENMFWYRQDPGLGLRLIYFSYDVKMKEKGDIPEGYSVSREKKERFSLILESASTNQTSMYLCASSSPDYPGPSYEQYFGPGTRLTVT.

CDR3 DNA sequence: TGTGCCAGCAGTGTATTACTCGAGCAGTTCTTC. It codes for CASSVLLEQFF. The chain links TRBV2 to TRBJ2-1; D gene uncertain. Trimming removed 4 bases from V and 10 bases from J, with 8 bases in between. The V gene's germline CDR1 is SNHLY and CDR2 FYNNEI. The CDR3 loop spans 11 amino acids.

The CDR3 bases are TGTGCCAGCAGTTATCCGGGTAACACTGAAGCTTTCTTT. This translates into CASSYPGNTEAFF. The chain employs TRBV6-5 and TRBJ1-1; D unclear. Trimming removed 3 bases from V and 2 bases from J, with 7 bases in between. Germline V CDR1 and CDR2: MNHEY, SVGAGI. CDR3 length: 13 amino acids.

Remarks on this clone: At one end the junction does not follow the germline gene, possibly because of a read error. The chain employs TRBV9 and TRBJ1-2, with D maybe TRBD1 (6 bases). Germline values: CDR1 SGDLS, CDR2 YYNGEE. CDR3 length: 13 amino acids. The CDR3 sequence: CASSPEFRNRAYF. CDR3 in DNA: TGTGCCAGCAGCCCCGAGTTTCGGAACAGGGCATACTTC. Full variable domain (outside the CDR3, taken from reference TRBV9 and TRBJ1-2): DSGVTQTPKHLITATGQRVTLRCSPRSGDLSVYWYQQSLDQGLQFLIQYYNGEERAKGNILERFSAQQFPDLHSELNLSSLELGDSALYFCASSPEFRNRAYFGSGTRLTVV.

This clone has a single count. J is TRBJ2-7 and V is TRBV29-1; TRBD1 might be the D (6 bases). The ends were cut back, 6 bases at V and 4 bases at J, with 10 bases in the middle. CDR1 and CDR2 (germline): SQVTM, ANQGSEA. The CDR3 has 11 residues. The CDR3 DNA reads TGCAGCGTCCTACAGGGTTACGAGCAGTACTTC. Translated: CSVLQGYEQYF.

Worth noting for this clone: The identical CDR3 is also encoded by other nucleotide sequences in the sample. This chain connects TRBV5-4 to TRBJ1-1; tentatively, D is TRBD1 (5 bases). The V end lost 2 bases, the J end lost 1 base, and 9 bases lay between the germline ends. This CDR3 region has 14 residues. In germline, CDR1 is SGHNT, CDR2 YYREEE (reference sequence). CDR3 protein: CASSFPGGNTEAFF. In DNA form, the CDR3 reads TGTGCCAGCAGCTTCCCCGGGGGGAACACTGAAGCTTTCTTT.

CDR3 DNA sequence: TGTGCCAGCAGCGATGGGACTAGTTCCTACAATGAGCAGTTCTTC. It codes for CASSDGTSSYNEQFF. The chain is built from TRBV9 and TRBJ2-1, with TRBD2 matching over 8 bases. After removal of 3 bases from V and 1 base from J, the junction contained 3 bases not matched to a gene. The CDR3 is 15 amino acids. Germline lookup yields CDR1 SGDLS and CDR2 YYNGEE.